This is a list of T cell receptor beta chains from one sample in a study of T cell responses to AZD1222 COVID-19 vaccine. Method: immunoSEQ multiplex PCR; TCRdb's copy keeps in-frame clones and lacks some. The table has around 80,000 clones, over 90% seen once. This material consisted of peripheral blood, taken on day 0 of AZD1222 vaccination. The receptors stem from an adult in good health. CDR3s include the opening cysteine and the closing phenylalanine or tryptophan. A D gene is named only where the DNA matches it firmly. For some rows the clone size is stated as once, few or many, or as a class when expanded; others skip it.

-	-	TRBJ2-7	TRBV28	TGTGCCAGCAGGTACAGGGCGGGGTCCTACGAGCAGTACTTC	CASRYRAGSYEQYF
TRBD1	-	TRBJ1-2	TRBV10-2	TGCGCCAGCAGTCCAGCCGGGACAGGGGTCTATGGCTACACCTTC	CASSPAGTGVYGYTF
TRBD1	-	TRBJ1-1	TRBV7-9	TGTGCCAGCAGCATGGGACAGGGGGTCACTGAAGCTTTCTTT	CASSMGQGVTEAFF
-	few	TRBJ1-1	TRBV12-3/TRBV12-4	TGTGCCAGCAGTTGGGGGGGCACTGAAGCTTTCTTT	CASSWGGTEAFF
TRBD2	-	TRBJ2-3	TRBV27	TGTGCCAGCTCCCTAGCGGGGGCCCGGCCAGATACGCAGTATTTT	CASSLAGARPDTQYF
-	-	TRBJ2-3	TRBV4-3	TGCGCCAGCAGCCAAGATCTGGCGGGGATAGATACGCAGTATTTT	CASSQDLAGIDTQYF
-	-	TRBJ1-1	TRBV7-2	TGTGCCAGCAGTCGTCGGAGGGGATCCACTGAAGCTTTCTTT	CASSRRRGSTEAFF
-	-	TRBJ1-1	TRBV10-2	TGCGCCAGCAGTGACCCCAGTGTGAACACTGAAGCTTTCTTT	CASSDPSVNTEAFF
-	-	TRBJ1-1	TRBV18	TGTGCCAGCTCTTCCGACAGGATGAACACTGAAGCTTTCTTT	CASSSDRMNTEAFF
TRBD1	-	TRBJ1-1	TRBV6-1	TGTGCCAGCAGTGGGGGGACAGGGTGGGTGAACACTGAAGCTTTCTTT	CASSGGTGWVNTEAFF
TRBD1	-	TRBJ2-1	TRBV4-3	TGCGCCAGCAGCCATCTACAGGGGCTAAGCGATGAGCAGTTCTTC	CASSHLQGLSDEQFF
TRBD2	-	TRBJ2-7	TRBV2	TGTGCCGGGGGGGGTTATTCGGCCTCGGTGCAGTACTTC	CAGGGYSASVQYF
TRBD2	-	TRBJ2-7	TRBV11-2	TGTGCCAGCAGCTTCGGGACTAGTGGCGAGCAGTACTTC	CASSFGTSGEQYF
TRBD1	-	TRBJ2-7	TRBV2	TGTGCCAGCAGGCCTACCGGACAGGGGCGTTACGAGCAGTACTTC	CASRPTGQGRYEQYF
-	few	TRBJ2-7	TRBV2	TGTGCCAGCGGACAGACCTACGAGCAGTACTTC	CASGQTYEQYF
TRBD1	-	TRBJ2-7	TRBV5-5	TGTGCCAGCAGTATTCGGACAGGGGCTGTCGAGCAGTACTTC	CASSIRTGAVEQYF
TRBD1	-	TRBJ1-1	TRBV9	TGTGCCAGCAGCGTAGTGGGACAGGGTGAGAAAGCTTTCTTT	CASSVVGQGEKAFF
-	once	TRBJ2-7	TRBV28	TGTGCCAGCAGTCCCGTGGCCCTGAGCTCCTACGAGCAGTACTTC	CASSPVALSSYEQYF
TRBD1	-	TRBJ1-4	TRBV10-2	TGCGCCAGCAGAGGACAGGGGATGACTAATGAAAAACTGTTTTTT	CASRGQGMTNEKLFF
-	-	TRBJ1-1	TRBV5-1	TGCGCCAGCAGCCAGGGTAGTGAAGCTTTCTTT	CASSQGSEAFF
-	once	TRBJ1-2	TRBV6-5	TGTGCCAGCAGTTACTTCGGGGAGGACTATGGCTACACCTTC	CASSYFGEDYGYTF
-	few	TRBJ1-5	TRBV16	TGTGCCAGCAGCCAAAAAGGAGGCAATCAGCCCCAGCATTTT	CASSQKGGNQPQHF
TRBD2	-	TRBJ2-7	TRBV19	TGTGCCAGTAGTAAATGGGCTAGCGGGGGCTCCTACGAGCAGTACTTC	CASSKWASGGSYEQYF
TRBD1	-	TRBJ2-7	TRBV28	TGTGCCAGCACCAAGGACAGGGGGCGCTACTACGAGCAGTACTTC	CASTKDRGRYYEQYF
TRBD2	-	TRBJ2-3	TRBV4-3	TGCGCCAGCAGCCAAGACCTAGCGGGGGGCTCAGATACGCAGTATTTT	CASSQDLAGGSDTQYF
-	-	TRBJ1-4	TRBV7-2	TGTGCCAGCAGCCCTGGCGAAAAACTGTTTTTT	CASSPGEKLFF
-	few	TRBJ1-2	TRBV7-2	TGTGCCAGCAGCTTAGTAATAGGCAACTATGGCTACACCTTC	CASSLVIGNYGYTF
TRBD1	-	TRBJ2-1	TRBV27	TGTGCCAGCAGTTTACCGCGGGACAGGGGCTACAATGAGCAGTTCTTC	CASSLPRDRGYNEQFF
-	-	TRBJ1-3	TRBV5-6	TGTGCCAGCAGCGGCTTGGGACGGCTGGGAAACACCATATATTTT	CASSGLGRLGNTIYF
-	-	TRBJ1-2	TRBV24-1	TGTGCCACCAGTGATCCGGGCTCCATTAACTATGGCTACACCTTC	CATSDPGSINYGYTF
-	-	TRBJ2-5	TRBV7-9	TGTGCCAGCAGCTTGGGAAGTGAGACCCAGTACTTC	CASSLGSETQYF
-	-	TRBJ1-5	TRBV7-2	TGTGCCAGCAGCAGCGGAAATCAGCCCCAGCATTTT	CASSSGNQPQHF
-	-	TRBJ2-3	TRBV7-9	TGTGCCAGCAGCTTCAGCACAGATACGCAGTATTTT	CASSFSTDTQYF
-	-	TRBJ1-1	TRBV28	TGTGCCAGCACCTCGCCAGGGGCTGTTACTGAAGCTTTCTTT	CASTSPGAVTEAFF
-	-	TRBJ1-4	TRBV13	TGTGCCAGCAGCCCTCAGGGGATCGGGGAAGATAATGAAAAACTGTTTTTT	CASSPQGIGEDNEKLFF
TRBD1	-	TRBJ1-2	TRBV19	TGTGCCAGTGGGGACAGGGTGGACTATGGCTACACCTTC	CASGDRVDYGYTF
-	-	TRBJ2-3	TRBV7-2	TGTGCCAGCAGCTTAGGTTGGACAATATCGGGAGATACGCAGTATTTT	CASSLGWTISGDTQYF
-	few	TRBJ1-6	TRBV5-1	TGCGCCAGCAGCTTGGGGGCAGGTTCACCCCTCCACTTT	CASSLGAGSPLHF
-	-	TRBJ2-3	TRBV10-3	TGTGCCATCAGTGGAGGAGAGACAGATACGCAGTATTTT	CAISGGETDTQYF
-	-	TRBJ1-5	TRBV27	TGTGCCAGCAGTTTAGAAATAGGCGTCCAGCCCCAGCATTTT	CASSLEIGVQPQHF
-	-	TRBJ1-6	TRBV9	TGTGCCAGCAGCCTGATTCGGAATTCACCCCTCCACTTT	CASSLIRNSPLHF
TRBD1	-	TRBJ2-2	TRBV7-2	TGTGCCAGCAGCTTAATACAGGGGATCACCGGGGAGCTGTTTTTT	CASSLIQGITGELFF
-	once	TRBJ2-3	TRBV15	TGTGCCACCAGCAGAGCGACAGTTAGCACAGATACGCAGTATTTT	CATSRATVSTDTQYF
TRBD2	-	TRBJ2-1	TRBV28	TGTGCCAGCAGCGCGAGACTAGCGGGGGGATACAATGAGCAGTTCTTC	CASSARLAGGYNEQFF
TRBD1	-	TRBJ1-2	TRBV3-1/TRBV3-2	TGTGCCAGCAGCCAGGGGACAGTGGGCACCTTC	CASSQGTVGTF
TRBD1	-	TRBJ2-5	TRBV5-1	TGCGCCAGCAGCTCTTCGGGACAGAAAGAGACCCAGTACTTC	CASSSSGQKETQYF
-	-	TRBJ1-2	TRBV7-9	TGTGCCAGCAGCTTAGTGGAGGGTTATATTGGCTACACCTTC	CASSLVEGYIGYTF
-	-	TRBJ1-1	TRBV5-1	TGCGCCAGCAGCCCGGGACAGAACACTGAAGCTTTCTTT	CASSPGQNTEAFF
TRBD1	-	TRBJ1-1	TRBV2	TGTGCCAGCAGTGAACCGACAGGGGTCAAAGCTTTCTTT	CASSEPTGVKAFF
-	-	TRBJ2-7	TRBV9	TGTGCCAGCAGCGTAGCTGATAGCGTTCTCGAGCAGTACTTC	CASSVADSVLEQYF
-	once	TRBJ2-7	TRBV28	TGTGCCAGCAGTAGCTCCTACGAGCAGTACTTC	CASSSSYEQYF
-	-	TRBJ2-5	TRBV21-1	TGTGCCAGGGGAGCCGGAGTGGGCCAAGAGACCCAGTACTTC	CARGAGVGQETQYF
-	once	TRBJ1-2	TRBV5-1	TGCGCCAGCAGCTTGGCCGTTTGGCAGGGACTGGGTGGCTACACCTTC	CASSLAVWQGLGGYTF